This T cell receptor beta chain was obtained from a study of blood T cell repertoires in COVID-19. Background on the study: Some COVID-19 samples were acute and others convalescent; all came from the United States, Italy and Spain.

The method was immunoSEQ multiplex PCR; TCRdb's version includes in-frame clones alone and lacks a portion of them. Of a few hundred thousand clones listed, approximately 91% are singletons. The CDR3 is made up of 14 amino acids. CDR1 is PRHDT, CDR2 FYEKMQ, per germline (reference sequence). Losses at the gene ends were 4 bases for V and 3 bases for J; bases not matched to a gene: 6. The chain is built from TRBV13 and TRBJ2-7; 7 bases are shared with TRBD1. The sequenced sample was peripheral blood. The TCR was taken from a woman aged 35 to 49 who had recovered from COVID-19. CDR3 in amino acids: CASSSTTGRYEQYF. In nucleotides, the CDR3 is TGTGCCAGCAGCTCAACGACAGGGCGCTACGAGCAGTACTTC.